Listed below are T cell receptor beta chains from one sample, sequenced in a study of beta chain features in type 1 diabetes. The protocol was immunoSEQ multiplex PCR, while the TCRdb copy is restricted to in-frame clones and leaves out a portion. The sample contains almost 250,000 clones, 13% to 15% of which appear only once. The sample consisted of naive CD4+ T cells from blood. The receptor source for this set is a woman aged 40 to 50 in good health. Each CDR3 is given with its conserved first and last residue. Clone sizes are given selectively: once, few, many, or a class where the clone is expanded.

clone size,V gene,CDR3 protein
few,TRBV18,CASSLEAVEGFEAFF
.,TRBV19,CASSLAGSLYGYTF
.,TRBV18,CASSPEGARGETQYF
few,TRBV7-2,CASSLQPSGGRYEQYF
.,TRBV14,CASSQGAGIVGGYGYTF
.,TRBV19,CASSMTGSTGELFF
.,TRBV25-1,CASSDWTNQPQHF
few,TRBV5-1,CASGGGRTPDTQYF
few,TRBV9,CASSEEVAGGGEAFF
few,TRBV6-6,CASSYAVVTDTQYF